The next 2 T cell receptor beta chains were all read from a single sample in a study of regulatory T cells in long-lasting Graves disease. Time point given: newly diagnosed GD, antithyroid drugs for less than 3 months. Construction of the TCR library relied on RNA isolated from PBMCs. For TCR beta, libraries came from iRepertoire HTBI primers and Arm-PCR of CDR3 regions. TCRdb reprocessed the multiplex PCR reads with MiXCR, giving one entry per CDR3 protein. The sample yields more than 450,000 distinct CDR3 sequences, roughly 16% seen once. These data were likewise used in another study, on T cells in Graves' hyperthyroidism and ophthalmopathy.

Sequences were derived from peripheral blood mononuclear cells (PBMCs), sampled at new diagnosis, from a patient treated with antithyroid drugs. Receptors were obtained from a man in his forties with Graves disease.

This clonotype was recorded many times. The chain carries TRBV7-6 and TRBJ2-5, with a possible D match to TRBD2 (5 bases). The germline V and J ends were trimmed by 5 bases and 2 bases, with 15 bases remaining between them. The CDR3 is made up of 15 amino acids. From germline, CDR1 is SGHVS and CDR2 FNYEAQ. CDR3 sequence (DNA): TGTGCCAGCAGCCCCCGGAGACTAAGGCAAGAGACCCAGTACTTC. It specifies CASSPRRLRQETQYF.

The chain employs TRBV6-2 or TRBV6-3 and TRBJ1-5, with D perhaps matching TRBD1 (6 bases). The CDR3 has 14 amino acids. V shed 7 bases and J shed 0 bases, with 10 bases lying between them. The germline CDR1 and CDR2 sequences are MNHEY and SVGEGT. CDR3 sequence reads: CASKKGVSNQPQHF. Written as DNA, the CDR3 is TGTGCCAGCAAAAAGGGGGTTAGCAATCAGCCCCAGCATTTT.